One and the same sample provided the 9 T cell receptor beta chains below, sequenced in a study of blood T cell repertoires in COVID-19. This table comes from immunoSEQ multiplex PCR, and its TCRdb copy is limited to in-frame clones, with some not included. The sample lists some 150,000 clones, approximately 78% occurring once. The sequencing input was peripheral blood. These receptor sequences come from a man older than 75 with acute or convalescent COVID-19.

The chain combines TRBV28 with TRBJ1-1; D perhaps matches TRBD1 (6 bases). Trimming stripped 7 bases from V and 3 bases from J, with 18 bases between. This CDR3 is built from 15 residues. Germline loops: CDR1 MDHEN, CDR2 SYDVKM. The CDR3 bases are TGTGCCAGCATAACCCCGGGGGGGGCGGACACTGAAGCTTTCTTT. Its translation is CASITPGGADTEAFF.

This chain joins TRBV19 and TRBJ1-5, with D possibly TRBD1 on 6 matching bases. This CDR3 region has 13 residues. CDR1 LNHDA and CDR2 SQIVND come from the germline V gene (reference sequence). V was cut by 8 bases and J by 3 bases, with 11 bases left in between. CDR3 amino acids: CASSDRHNQPQHF. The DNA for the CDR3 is TGTGCCAGTTCGGACAGACACAATCAGCCCCAGCATTTT.

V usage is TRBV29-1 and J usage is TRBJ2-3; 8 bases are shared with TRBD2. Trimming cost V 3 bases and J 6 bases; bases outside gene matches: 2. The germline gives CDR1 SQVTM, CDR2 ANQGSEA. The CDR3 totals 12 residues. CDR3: CSVDRGGDTQYF. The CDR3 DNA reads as TGCAGCGTTGACCGGGGGGGCGATACGCAGTATTTT.

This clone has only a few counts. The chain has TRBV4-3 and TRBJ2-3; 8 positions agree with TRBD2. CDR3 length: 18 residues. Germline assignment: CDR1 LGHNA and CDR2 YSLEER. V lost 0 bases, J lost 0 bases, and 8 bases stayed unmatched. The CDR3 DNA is TGCGCCAGCAGCCAAGATCGGGTCGGGGGGGTCAGCACAGATACGCAGTATTTT. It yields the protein CASSQDRVGGVSTDTQYF.

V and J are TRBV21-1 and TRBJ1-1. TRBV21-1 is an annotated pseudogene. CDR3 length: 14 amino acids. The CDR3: CASSTGPWETEAFF. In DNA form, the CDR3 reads TGTGCCAGCAGCACCGGACCGTGGGAGACTGAAGCTTTCTTT.

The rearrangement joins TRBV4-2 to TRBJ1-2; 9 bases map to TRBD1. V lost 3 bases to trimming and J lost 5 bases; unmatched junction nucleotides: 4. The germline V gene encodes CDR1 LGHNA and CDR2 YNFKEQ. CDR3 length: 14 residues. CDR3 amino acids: CASSQGTGMYGYTF. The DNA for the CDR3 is TGTGCCAGCAGCCAGGGGACAGGGATGTATGGCTACACCTTC.

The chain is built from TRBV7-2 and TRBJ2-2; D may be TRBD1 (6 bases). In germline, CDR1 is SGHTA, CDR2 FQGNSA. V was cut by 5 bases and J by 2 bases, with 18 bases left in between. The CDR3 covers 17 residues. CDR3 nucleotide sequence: TGTGCCAGCAGCCCCCCGGGCAGGGGTAGTAACACCGGGGAGCTGTTTTTT. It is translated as CASSPPGRGSNTGELFF. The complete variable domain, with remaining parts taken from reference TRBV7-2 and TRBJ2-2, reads GAGVSQSPSNKVTEKGKDVELRCDPISGHTALYWYRQSLGQGLEFLIYFQGNSAPDKSGLPSDRFSAERTGGSVSTLTIQRTQQEDSAVYLCASSPPGRGSNTGELFFGEGSRLTVL.

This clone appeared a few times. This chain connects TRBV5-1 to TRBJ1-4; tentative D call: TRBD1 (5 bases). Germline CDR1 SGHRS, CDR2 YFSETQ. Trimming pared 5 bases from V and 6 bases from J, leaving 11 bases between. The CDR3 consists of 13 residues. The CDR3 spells CASRPGEHEKLFF. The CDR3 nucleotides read TGCGCCAGCAGGCCGGGGGAACATGAAAAACTGTTTTTT.

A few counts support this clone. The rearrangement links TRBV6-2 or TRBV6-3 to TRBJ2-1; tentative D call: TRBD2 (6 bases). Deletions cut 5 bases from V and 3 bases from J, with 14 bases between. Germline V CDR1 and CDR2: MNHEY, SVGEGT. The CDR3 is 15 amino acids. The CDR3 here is CASSKPGLSYNEQFF. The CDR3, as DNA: TGTGCCAGCAGTAAACCGGGACTGAGCTACAATGAGCAGTTCTTC.